The source of this T cell receptor (beta chain) is a study of blood T cell repertoires in COVID-19. Study in general: The origin of the acute and convalescent COVID-19 samples was the United States, Italy and Spain. Sources were T cells, B-cell-depleted T cells, or PBMCs; the material itself was cDNA or gDNA.

Authors' analysis steps: The assay estimated nucleated cells by amplifying reference gene primers. Repertoires were generated with immunoSEQ multiplex PCR, while TCRdb's copy carries only in-frame clones and drops some. V, J and clone size are those of that table, while D and trimming were read from the DNA. The sample consists of 150,000 to 200,000 clones, roughly 85% of them appearing once. Trimming stripped 1 base from V and 7 bases from J, with 13 bases between. This CDR3 has 14 residues. Germline-derived CDR1 and CDR2 are LGHNA and YSLEER. This rearrangement joins TRBV4-3 to TRBJ1-2; D ambiguous. Sequences were obtained from peripheral blood. The sequence was collected from a woman under 40 with acute or convalescent COVID-19. CDR3 sequence: CASSQGQMTGGYTF. CDR3 DNA sequence: TGCGCCAGCAGCCAAGGGCAAATGACTGGTGGCTACACCTTC.